The next 22 T cell receptor beta chains were all read from a single sample in a study of Ad26.COV2.S vaccination and SARS-CoV-2 variants. Sample treatment: 15 to 20 received Ad26.COV2.S at low or high dose, single or two shots; about 5 received placebo; per-sample allocation not given. At day 63 after the first vaccine or placebo injection, samples were drawn. The protocol was immunoSEQ multiplex PCR, while the TCRdb copy is restricted to in-frame clones and leaves out a portion. The sample includes hundreds of thousands of clones, about 89% seen only once; the top ten take less than 3.5%. This sample comprised peripheral blood, obtained in a trial of Ad26.COV2.S vaccine versus placebo. All receptors come from a person aged 18-60 years who received the Ad26.COV2.S COVID-19 vaccine or a placebo.

The J gene is TRBJ1-2, the V gene TRBV5-4, with D hard to call. Trimming took off 5 bases at V and 3 bases at J, with 5 bases between the two ends. The CDR3 contains 11 residues. Germline lookup yields CDR1 SGHNT and CDR2 YYREEE (reference sequence). The CDR3 bases are TGTGCCAGCAGTTACGACTATGGCTACACCTTC. Encoded protein: CASSYDYGYTF.

The chain links TRBV7-9 to TRBJ2-2, with D uncertain. V was pared by 2 bases and J by 0 bases, with 7 bases between. Germline V gives CDR1 SEHNR, CDR2 FQNEAQ (reference sequence). The CDR3 is 15 residues long. In nucleotides, the CDR3 is TGTGCCAGCAGCTTATCCGTCGCGAACACCGGGGAGCTGTTTTTT. This codes for CASSLSVANTGELFF.

In DNA, the CDR3 is TGTGCCTCCGGGCAACAGGGACATGGCTACACCTTC. It translates to CASGQQGHGYTF. This chain connects TRBV10-3 to TRBJ1-2; tentatively, D is TRBD1 (6 bases). Trimming shortened V by 11 bases and J by 6 bases, and 16 bases separated the two germline ends. CDR1 is ENHRY and CDR2 is SYGVKD in the germline V gene. CDR3 length: 12 residues.

The rearrangement joins TRBV10-1 to TRBJ2-7; D remains unclear. In germline, CDR1 is WNHNN, CDR2 SYGVQD (reference sequence). Trimming stripped 4 bases from V and 5 bases from J, with 6 bases between. The CDR3 contains 11 residues. This CDR3 is CASSGRHEQYF. Here the CDR3 DNA reads TGCGCCAGCAGTGGACGGCACGAGCAGTACTTC.

The V and J genes are TRBV9 and TRBJ1-2; D ambiguous. V lost 4 bases and J lost 6, with 16 bases in between. The CDR3 runs to 14 residues. Germline-derived CDR1 and CDR2 are SGDLS and YYNGEE. The CDR3 sequence: CASSPLGGRDGYTF. The CDR3 nucleotides read TGTGCCAGCAGCCCCCTTGGAGGGAGGGATGGCTACACCTTC.

This clone was picked up one time. J is TRBJ2-1 and V is TRBV12-3 or TRBV12-4, with D possibly matching TRBD1 (6 bases). The CDR3 consists of 13 residues. The ends were cut back, 4 bases at V and 9 bases at J, with 13 bases in the middle. This CDR3 reads CASSSLQGAEQFF. CDR3 DNA: TGTGCCAGCAGTTCCTTACAGGGAGCTGAGCAGTTCTTC.

The CDR3: CASSPGPSSYEQYF. For the CDR3, the DNA is TGTGCCAGCTCACCGGGACCGAGCTCCTACGAGCAGTACTTC. This sequence joins TRBV18 and TRBJ2-7; tentatively, D is TRBD1 or TRBD2 (5 bases each). This CDR3 has 14 amino acids. The germline V and J ends were trimmed by 3 bases and 0 bases, with 9 bases remaining between them. CDR1 and CDR2 from the germline V gene are KGHSH and LQKENI.

The chain carries TRBV3-1 (or the pseudogene TRBV3-2) and TRBJ2-7, with TRBD2 matching 12 bases. Germline CDR1 LGHDT, CDR2 YNNKEL (reference sequence). V lost 4 bases and J lost 1; bases outside the gene matches: 14. The CDR3 consists of 19 residues. The CDR3: CASSPEGLAGGLPSYEQYF. CDR3 bases: TGTGCCAGCAGCCCCGAGGGGCTAGCGGGAGGGCTCCCTTCCTACGAGCAGTACTTC.

The gene calls are TRBV5-1 and TRBJ1-1; a possible D gene is TRBD1 (5 bases). Trimming pared 2 bases from V and 1 base from J, leaving 9 bases between. The germline CDR1 and CDR2 sequences are SGHRS and YFSETQ. This CDR3 contains 14 residues. The chain's CDR3 is CASSFRAQNTEAFF. The CDR3 DNA reads as TGCGCCAGCAGCTTCAGGGCCCAGAACACTGAAGCTTTCTTT.

The chain carries TRBV7-2 and TRBJ1-2; the D gene is possibly TRBD1 (6 bases). Germline assignment: CDR1 SGHTA and CDR2 FQGNSA. With 2 bases removed from V and 1 base from J, the gap between germline ends came to 20 bases. The CDR3 is 18 residues long. The CDR3 coding sequence is TGTGCCAGCAGCTTAATTCCTACAGGGCTCCTAGATAACTATGGCTACACCTTC. Translated, it gives CASSLIPTGLLDNYGYTF.

The chain couples TRBV19 to TRBJ1-2, with 9 bases matching TRBD1. V was clipped by 6 bases and J by 8 bases; unmatched bases: 13. Germline V gene lookup returns CDR1 LNHDA and CDR2 SQIVND (reference sequence). There are 15 residues in the CDR3. CDR3 loop: CASSPKVDRGYGYTF. The CDR3 DNA follows: TGTGCCAGTAGCCCTAAAGTGGACAGGGGTTACGGCTACACCTTC.

The CDR3 is CASSTGASYNEQFF. For the CDR3, the DNA is TGTGCCAGCAGTACGGGAGCATCCTACAATGAGCAGTTCTTC. The chain couples TRBV7-9 to TRBJ2-1, with a weak D call TRBD2 (6 bases). Germline V CDR1 and CDR2: SEHNR, FQNEAQ (reference sequence). This CDR3 is 14 amino acids long. Trimming took off 6 bases at V and 1 base at J, with 10 bases between the two ends.

Only one count was recorded for this clone. CDR3 amino acids: CASRDLETTVGYTF. The CDR3 coding sequence is TGTGCCAGCAGGGACCTAGAGACTACGGTGGGCTACACCTTC. This chain connects TRBV6-5 to TRBJ1-2; D remains unclear. The V gene's germline CDR1 is MNHEY and CDR2 SVGAGI. Between the trimmed V and J ends, which lost 6 bases and 8 bases, there was a span of 19 bases. The CDR3 runs 14 residues.

This clone turned up a few times. The same CDR3 is also encoded by other DNA sequences in this sample. This chain links TRBV4-3 with TRBJ2-7; TRBD2 aligns across 7 bases. The V gene end was trimmed by 0 bases and the J gene end by 0 bases; junction bases not matched to a gene: 5. The CDR3 consists of 16 residues. Germline-derived CDR1 and CDR2 are LGHNA and YSLEER. The CDR3 sequence: CASSQDWPGGSYEQYF. CDR3 nucleotide sequence: TGCGCCAGCAGCCAAGATTGGCCGGGAGGCTCCTACGAGCAGTACTTC.

This clone was recorded once. CDR3 protein: CASSLLLLNYGYTF. CDR3 nucleotides: TGTGCCAGCAGCTTATTGTTGTTGAACTATGGCTACACCTTC. The chain links TRBV7-2 to TRBJ1-2; the D is unclear. CDR3 length: 14 amino acids. Deletions cut 2 bases from V and 2 bases from J, with 9 bases between. Germline CDR1 and CDR2: SGHTA and FQGNSA.

Only one count was recorded for this clone. This sequence joins TRBV19 and TRBJ1-3; D may be TRBD1 (5 bases). The V end was cut by 5 bases, the J end by 4 bases, with 15 bases between. This CDR3 comprises 15 residues. Germline V gene lookup returns CDR1 LNHDA and CDR2 SQIVND (reference sequence). CDR3 in DNA: TGTGCCAGTAGTGCGATACAGGAATCCGGAAACACCATATATTTT. Protein sequence: CASSAIQESGNTIYF. The complete variable domain, with remaining parts taken from reference TRBV19 and TRBJ1-3, reads DGGITQSPKYLFRKEGQNVTLSCEQNLNHDAMYWYRQDPGQGLRLIYYSQIVNDFQKGDIAEGYSVSREKKESFPLTVTSAQKNPTAFYLCASSAIQESGNTIYFGEGSWLTVV.

The chain is built from TRBV7-2 and TRBJ1-2; perhaps TRBD1 as D (6 bases). Germline loops: CDR1 SGHTA, CDR2 FQGNSA. V was clipped by 2 bases and J by 5 bases, with 12 bases between them. This CDR3 spans 14 amino acids. The CDR3 spells CASSLLQGWYGYTF. The DNA of the CDR3 is TGTGCCAGCAGCTTATTACAGGGATGGTATGGCTACACCTTC.

The rearrangement links TRBV5-5 to TRBJ1-6; 9 bases are a match to TRBD1. This CDR3 spans 16 amino acids. Per germline, CDR1 SGHKS and CDR2 YYEKEE (reference sequence). The V and J ends lost 3 bases and 3 bases, in that order; junction bases with no gene match: 4. The CDR3 region has the DNA TGTGCCAGCAGCTCTCAGACAGGGGGCTATAATTCACCCCTCCACTTT. Its translation is CASSSQTGGYNSPLHF.

This chain links TRBV13 with TRBJ1-1; 9 bases align to TRBD1. J was trimmed by 4 bases and V by 8 bases; bases with no gene match: 8. Looked up from germline, CDR1 is PRHDT and CDR2 is FYEKMQ (reference sequence). This CDR3 is 14 amino acids long. The CDR3 DNA reads as TGTGCCAGCGGGGAGGGGACAGGGACCACTGAAGCTTTCTTT. It codes for CASGEGTGTTEAFF.

This clone was seen just once. The chain employs TRBV6-1 and TRBJ2-7, with D perhaps TRBD2 (5 bases). Trimming stripped 1 base from V and 4 bases from J, with 11 bases between. Germline V lookup: CDR1 MNHNS, CDR2 SASEGT. This CDR3 has 14 amino acids. The CDR3 nucleotides read TGTGCCAGCAGTGAAGTGGGAACGGGGTACGAGCAGTACTTC. Translating it yields CASSEVGTGYEQYF.

The chain carries TRBV4-2 and TRBJ1-4; D might be TRBD1 (5 bases). CDR1 is LGHNA, CDR2 YNFKEQ, per germline. The CDR3 length is 19 residues. Trimming shortened V by 0 bases and J by 3 bases, and 20 bases separated the two germline ends. The CDR3 DNA follows: TGTGCCAGCAGCCAAGATGGGCAGGCGGCGGGGGTGTCTAATGAAAAACTGTTTTTT. Protein: CASSQDGQAAGVSNEKLFF.

Note on this clone: The sample carries other DNA sequences with the same CDR3. V usage is TRBV2 and J usage is TRBJ1-5; D is ambiguous. Trimming pared 6 bases from V and 0 bases from J, leaving 9 bases between. Per germline, CDR1 SNHLY and CDR2 FYNNEI. This CDR3 contains 14 residues. CDR3 coding DNA: TGTGCCAGCAGCCAATCTTATAGCAATCAGCCCCAGCATTTT. It specifies CASSQSYSNQPQHF.